The clone carrying this T cell receptor beta chain was found many times. The time point: sample taken at primary tumor resection. No cells were sorted before sequencing. The whole RNA sequenced was extracted from tumor, nontumor lung or frozen PBMC. This sample was taken from a study of spatial heterogeneity in lung cancer. In TCRdb, the 5' RACE reads were re-called with MiXCR into one record per CDR3 protein. Among some 21,000 distinct CDR3 sequences, about 3.3% were seen once, and the ten largest hold 29%. This TCR was sampled from a female donor with early-stage non-small cell lung cancer. Sequencing was performed on PBMCs, taken at surgery.

The CDR3 sequence: CSARRTGRESPLHF. CDR3 nucleotide sequence: TGCAGTGCTAGGAGGACAGGGAGGGAATCACCCCTCCACTTT. The chain combines TRBV20-1 with TRBJ1-6, with 8 bases matching TRBD1. The CDR3 loop spans 14 amino acids. CDR1 is DFQATT and CDR2 is SNEGSKA in the germline V gene (reference sequence). J was trimmed by 10 bases and V by 3 bases; bases with no gene match: 8.